The 17 T cell receptor beta chains in this list originate from one sample, sequenced in a study of human T cells and chemical hapten exposure. Time point noted: patch test 1, 2 weeks after DPC sensitization. As to treatment: therapeutic diphenylcyclopropenone sensitization with weekly scalp DPC. MiXCR was run by TCRdb on the RACE reads, yielding one entry per CDR3 protein. The table records more than 70,000 distinct CDR3 sequences, roughly 12% of them present only once. Sample: whole blood, taken in connection with sensitization to the hapten diphenylcyclopropenone (DPC). These receptors were obtained from a woman aged 55-75 years with alopecia areata. Some clones in this sample may be carry-over from other donors' samples.

The rearrangement uses TRBV6-2 or TRBV6-3 and TRBJ2-1; tentatively, D is TRBD1 (6 bases). The CDR3 is made up of 16 amino acids. CDR1 and CDR2 (germline): MNHEY, SVGEGT. The germline V and J ends were trimmed by 6 bases and 4 bases, with 19 bases remaining between them. CDR3 in DNA: TGTGCCAGCAGCAAACAGGGACGAGTGCGGTACAATGAGCAGTTCTTC. Protein sequence: CASSKQGRVRYNEQFF.

This clonotype was counted once. The chain links TRBV7-9 to TRBJ2-5, with D perhaps matching TRBD2 (5 bases). Germline V gene data show CDR1 as SEHNR and CDR2 as FQNEAQ (reference sequence). The CDR3 spans 15 residues. The V end lost 1 base, the J end lost 6 bases, and 15 bases lay between the germline ends. The CDR3 reads CASSLDRSGRKTQYF. As DNA, the CDR3 is TGTGCCAGCAGCTTAGATCGGAGCGGTCGGAAGACCCAGTACTTC.

This chain connects TRBV12-3 or TRBV12-4 to TRBJ2-1; D may be TRBD2 (5 bases). The CDR3 loop spans 12 amino acids. Trimming removed 2 bases from V and 9 bases from J, with 8 bases in between. Written as DNA, the CDR3 is TGTGCCAGCAGTTTAACGGGGTCTGAGCAGTTCTTC. Protein sequence: CASSLTGSEQFF.

This clonotype came up many times. The genes are TRBV27 and TRBJ1-2; maybe TRBD1 (5 bases). The CDR3 contains 13 residues. Per the germline V gene, CDR1 is MNHEY and CDR2 is SMNVEV (reference sequence). Trimming shortened V by 7 bases and J by 0 bases, and 9 bases separated the two germline ends. The CDR3 region is CASKGSTNYGYTF. The CDR3 DNA follows: TGTGCCAGCAAGGGGAGTACTAACTATGGCTACACCTTC.

This clonotype was observed a few times. The V call is TRBV6-1, the J call TRBJ1-1; D is unresolved. CDR1 MNHNS and CDR2 SASEGT come from the germline V gene. Trimming removed 1 base from V and 3 bases from J, with 12 bases in between. The length of the CDR3 is 15 residues. CDR3 nucleotide sequence: TGTGCCAGCAGTGAAGATGTAGGGATGCACACTGAAGCTTTCTTT. This encodes CASSEDVGMHTEAFF.

Only a few counts were recorded for this clonotype. The rearrangement joins TRBV20-1 to TRBJ1-5, with D unresolved. Germline V gives CDR1 DFQATT, CDR2 SNEGSKA (reference sequence). The V gene lost 1 base and the J gene lost 0 bases, with 13 bases spanning the gap. The CDR3 extends over 16 amino acids. The CDR3 sequence: CSARGRLTYSNQPQHF. The CDR3 DNA reads TGCAGTGCTAGAGGCAGACTAACGTATAGCAATCAGCCCCAGCATTTT.

This clonotype was seen many times. The chain uses TRBV3-1 and TRBJ2-5, with 9 bases lining up with TRBD1. The J segment lost 5 bases and the V segment lost 3 bases, leaving 4 bases of the junction unmatched. The CDR3 runs 14 residues. The V gene's germline CDR1 is LGHDT and CDR2 YNNKEL (reference sequence). As DNA, the CDR3 is TGTGCCAGCAGCCAGGACAGGGGAAGGGAGACCCAGTACTTC. It codes for CASSQDRGRETQYF.

The chain joins TRBV7-9 to TRBJ2-3; TRBD1 agrees at 11 bases. Per the germline V gene, CDR1 is SEHNR and CDR2 is FQNEAQ (reference sequence). Trimming cost V 8 bases and J 3 bases; bases outside gene matches: 1. This CDR3 spans 13 amino acids. CDR3 sequence reads: CASGQGATDTQYF. The CDR3 DNA reads TGTGCCAGCGGACAGGGGGCTACAGATACGCAGTATTTT.

This clonotype was found a few times. This rearrangement joins TRBV3-1 to TRBJ2-5; D tentatively reads TRBD1 or TRBD2 (6 bases each). Germline V gene data show CDR1 as LGHDT and CDR2 as YNNKEL (reference sequence). Trimming shortened V by 4 bases and J by 4 bases, and 10 bases separated the two germline ends. This CDR3 spans 13 amino acids. In DNA, the CDR3 is TGTGCCAGCAGCCTCGGGGGCGGAGAGACCCAGTACTTC. It codes for CASSLGGGETQYF.

The chain employs TRBV5-4 and TRBJ1-1, with TRBD1 matching over 9 bases. Trimming removed 2 bases from V and 6 bases from J; junction bases left unmatched: 8. This CDR3 region has 15 residues. Germline V gene sequence: CDR1 SGHNT, CDR2 YYREEE (reference sequence). For the CDR3, the DNA is TGTGCCAGCAGCTTCCGGGACAGGGTCTATCCTGAAGCTTTCTTT. Its translation is CASSFRDRVYPEAFF.

This clonotype was counted ten times or more. The J gene is TRBJ1-1, the V gene TRBV10-2; a possible D gene is TRBD1 (5 bases). The CDR3 loop spans 12 amino acids. CDR1 is WSHSY, CDR2 SAAADI, per germline. Trimming pared 6 bases from V and 3 bases from J, leaving 8 bases between. CDR3: CASRLQDTEAFF. DNA of the CDR3: TGCGCCAGCAGACTACAGGACACTGAAGCTTTCTTT.

This rearrangement joins TRBV11-3 to TRBJ2-3, with 9 bases matching TRBD2. The germline CDR1 and CDR2 sequences are SGHNT and YENEEA. Trimming took 3 bases from V and 3 from J; bases not matched to a gene: 7. This CDR3 comprises 16 residues. Here the CDR3 reads CASSLSAGGRTDTQYF. CDR3 nucleotides: TGTGCCAGCAGCTTGTCCGCGGGGGGGCGAACAGATACGCAGTATTTT.

This clonotype was picked up many times. The chain is built from TRBV7-6 and TRBJ2-1, with 10 bases fitting TRBD1. This CDR3 is 14 amino acids long. The junction had 2 bases not matched to a gene; V was cut back by 3 bases and J by 6 bases. Per the germline V gene, CDR1 is SGHVS and CDR2 is FNYEAQ. The CDR3 bases are TGTGCCAGCAGCTTTGGACAGGGGGGCAATGAGCAGTTCTTC. It encodes CASSFGQGGNEQFF.

This clonotype was recorded at least ten times. The rearrangement joins TRBV29-1 to TRBJ1-1; the D gene is possibly TRBD1 (6 bases). Germline CDR1 SQVTM, CDR2 ANQGSEA. The CDR3 sequence is 16 residues long. Trimming shortened V by 0 bases and J by 5 bases, and 19 bases separated the two germline ends. The CDR3 sequence is CSVEDHLGQLETEAFF. CDR3 in DNA: TGCAGCGTTGAAGATCACCTAGGACAGTTGGAAACTGAAGCTTTCTTT.

The sample holds many counts of this clonotype. The chain combines TRBV7-9 with TRBJ1-2, with D tentatively TRBD1 (5 bases). Between the trimmed V and J ends, which lost 3 bases and 2 bases, there was a span of 13 bases. Germline CDR1 reads SEHNR; CDR2 reads FQNEAQ (reference sequence). This CDR3 comprises 15 residues. The CDR3 is CASSFGTNLNYGYTF. As DNA, the CDR3 is TGTGCCAGCAGCTTTGGGACCAACTTGAACTATGGCTACACCTTC.

There are many counts of this clonotype. The chain uses TRBV5-1 and TRBJ1-1, with unresolved D. V lost 0 bases and J lost 4, with 16 bases in between. Germline V gene sequence: CDR1 SGHRS, CDR2 YFSETQ. The CDR3 extends over 16 amino acids. The CDR3: CASSLVLGRPSTEAFF. CDR3 sequence (DNA): TGCGCCAGCAGCTTGGTCTTAGGTCGGCCGAGCACTGAAGCTTTCTTT.

This clonotype was counted between two and nine times. A read error may produce the germline difference seen at one junction end. This chain joins TRBV29-1 and TRBJ2-7; D is unclear. The CDR3 sequence is 15 residues long. The germline V gene has CDR1 SQVTM and CDR2 ANQGSEA. The CDR3 DNA reads TGCAGCGCCACCTCGTCAGTTGGTCTTTCCTCCGAGCAGTACTTC. Amino acids: CSATSSVGLSSEQYF.